These T cell receptor beta chains were read from a single sample in a study of CD8+ T cells in alopecia areata. The assay was immunoSEQ multiplex PCR, and TCRdb's table has in-frame clones only and misses some. The sample has roughly 180,000 clones; about half are singletons. Source: CD8+ T cells sorted from blood, taken at week 52, from a patient treated with tofacitinib. The source is a human donor with alopecia areata. Each CDR3 is given with its conserved first and last residue. The D gene is left open where the match is weak. Rows may omit the clone size; those that give it use once, few, many or a size class.

>TRBV7-9|NA|TRBD1|TRBJ1-1
TGTGCCAGCAGCTCGGGGACAGGGGGACCGAACACTGAAGCTTTCTTT
CASSSGTGGPNTEAFF
>TRBV27|NA|NA|TRBJ2-4
TGTGCCAGCAGTTCGGGGGTACGAAACATTCAGTACTTC
CASSSGVRNIQYF
>TRBV27|NA|NA|TRBJ1-2
TGTGCCGCGGCAGACCTGGGTGGCTACACCTTC
CAAADLGGYTF
>TRBV2|few|NA|TRBJ1-1
TGTGCCAGCAGTCGACTCATCCAAACCAACACTGAAGCTTTCTTT
CASSRLIQTNTEAFF
>TRBV7-6|NA|TRBD1|TRBJ1-2
TGTGCCAGCAGCGGGTCCCGGGACAGGGACTATGGCTACACCTTC
CASSGSRDRDYGYTF
>TRBV19|NA|NA|TRBJ1-2
TGTGCCAGCAAGGGTTGGGGCTACACCTTC
CASKGWGYTF
>TRBV5-4|NA|TRBD2|TRBJ2-1
TGTGCCAGCATTAGCGGGGGGAAGGATGAGCAGTTCTTC
CASISGGKDEQFF
>TRBV2|once|NA|TRBJ1-5
TGTGCCAGCAGTGACAGGGGAGGGGAGCCCCAGCATTTT
CASSDRGGEPQHF
>TRBV6-5|medium-sized|TRBD2|TRBJ2-7
TGTGCCAGCAGTTACTCTAGCGGGGGGGCCTACGAGCAGTACTTC
CASSYSSGGAYEQYF
>TRBV7-9|NA|NA|TRBJ2-2
TGTGCCAGCAGCTTACTTGGGGGCTTCGACACCGGGGAGCTGTTTTTT
CASSLLGGFDTGELFF
>TRBV5-1|NA|TRBD1|TRBJ1-1
TGCGCCAGCAGCCGGACAGGGAGGACTGAAGCTTTCTTT
CASSRTGRTEAFF
>TRBV29-1|NA|TRBD1|TRBJ1-2
TGCAGAGCGGGACAGGGGGGTGGCTACACCTTC
CRAGQGGGYTF
>TRBV11-2|few|TRBD1|TRBJ1-2
TGTGCCAGCAGCTCCTTGATCAGGGGGCCAGGCGACTATGGCTACACCTTC
CASSSLIRGPGDYGYTF
>TRBV16|NA|NA|TRBJ2-7
TGTGCCAGCAGCCATACCCCGGGCCCAGTGGAGCAGTACTTC
CASSHTPGPVEQYF
>TRBV11-2|few|NA|TRBJ2-7
TGTGCCAGCAGCTTAGTATATTCCAGGGTACAATCCTACGAGCAGTACTTC
CASSLVYSRVQSYEQYF
>TRBV27|NA|TRBD2|TRBJ2-4
TGTGCCAGCAGTACTTGGGACTACAAAAACATTCAGTACTTC
CASSTWDYKNIQYF
>TRBV9|few|TRBD2|TRBJ2-3
TGTGCCAGCAGCGCAGCGGGGTTCACAGATACGCAGTATTTT
CASSAAGFTDTQYF
>TRBV9|NA|NA|TRBJ2-7
TGTGCCAGCAGCGCTCGCCCAGGAGCCTCTTCCTACGAGCAGTACTTC
CASSARPGASSYEQYF
>TRBV4-1|NA|NA|TRBJ1-6
TGCGCCAGCAGCCAACCAAAGGGGGGGTTGGATTCACCCCTCCACTTT
CASSQPKGGLDSPLHF
>TRBV6-5|NA|NA|TRBJ1-1
TGTGCCAGCAGTTACATAGAGGACACTGAAGCTTTCTTT
CASSYIEDTEAFF
>TRBV29-1|NA|NA|TRBJ2-1
TGCAGCGTTAACAATGAGCAGTTCTTC
CSVNNEQFF
>TRBV27|NA|TRBD2|TRBJ2-1
TGTGCCAGCAGTTTATCTCCTGGGACTAGTTCTTATGAGCAGTTCTTC
CASSLSPGTSSYEQFF
>TRBV4-1|NA|NA|TRBJ1-2
TGCGCCAGCAGCCAAGATTTGGATCCCCTCACCTTC
CASSQDLDPLTF